This T cell receptor beta chain was captured by sequencing in a study of T cell repertoires in cytomegalovirus infection. Study-wide background: Recently identified HLA-C-restricted CMV epitopes and well-studied HLA-B-restricted CMV epitopes were used by the study. Public TCR beta signature analysis indicated the presence of both CMV infection and matching HLA type. The study's findings and limits: CMV-specific TCR beta clonotypes restricted by HLA-C were the ones dominating the ex vivo response. Cumulative frequency of public TCR beta families picked out carriers of CMV plus the relevant HLA.

Note on this clonotype: Its target is unknown.

TCRdb redid the calling of the reads with MiXCR, one entry per CDR3 protein. The sample holds hundreds of thousands of distinct CDR3 sequences, approximately 46% seen once. J lost 0 bases, V lost 6 bases, and 12 bases had no gene match. CDR3 length: 17 residues. Looked up from germline, CDR1 is LNHDA and CDR2 is SQIVND (reference sequence). The input for sequencing was cultured PBMCs, taken from culture after CMV antigen stimulation. The TCR comes from a human donor in good health (CMV status not recorded). Some clones in this sample may be carry-over from other donors' samples. This sequence joins TRBV19 and TRBJ2-3; 7 nucleotides line up with TRBD2. The CDR3 protein is CASRISNSGPSTDTQYF. The CDR3 DNA reads as TGTGCCAGTAGGATCTCCAATAGCGGGCCCAGCACAGATACGCAGTATTTT.